This T cell receptor (beta chain) appears in the sequencing data of a study of blood T cells in healthy people across ages (dated by TCRdb to the mid-2010s). In the study overall: Template switching captured roughly one uniquely barcoded TCR beta cDNA molecule per two T cells in model experiments. Age-related changes in TCR beta repertoire diversity were measured in the study by deep sequencing normalized with unique cDNA molecular identifiers. The donors were split into four age groups: young (average 16 years), middle-aged (roughly 39), aged (roughly 60) and long-lived (roughly 88). Two additional independent replicas of 1 million unique cDNA reads from the same blood draw were analyzed for two donors (one aged 18 to 29 and one aged 80 or older). Results and caveats for the whole study, not just this receptor: Bulk unsorted PBMC profiling prevented conclusive comparison of naive and antigen-experienced compartments. Because donor CMV infection status was unknown, age-related changes in expanded clonotypes were potentially confounded. The long-lived group showed more naive CD4+ T cells, fewer expanded clones and increased TCR diversity than the aged group, suggesting age selection. As age increased, observed TCR beta diversity per million T cells dropped in a roughly linear way, and a significant reduction was already evident by age roughly 36. A strong correlation was found between observed TCR beta diversity and the percentage of naive T cells measured by flow cytometry. Estimates of total diversity based on one million sequenced T cells were regarded as lower bounds and as underestimates.

This clonotype was found a few times. Its binding antigen is unknown. The record has no base qualities; no much larger clone is one base away. CDR1 is given as WSHSY and CDR2 as SAAADI, both from the germline V gene. The CDR3 has 14 amino acids, counting the end cysteine and phenylalanine. Only the CDR3 part of the read is kept: 42 bases, read in frame from the first base. V and J are trimmed by 4 bases and 6 bases, and the gene matches miss 4 bases of the junction. The 39 donors, aged about 6 to 100 years, were systemically healthy Caucasian individuals from Russia. Each donor gave approximately 9.3 milliliters of peripheral blood, collected into EDTA-treated Vacutainer tubes. Ficoll-Paque density-gradient centrifugation was used to isolate PBMCs, with at least 7 million obtained per sample. Total RNA, at least 5.5 micrograms per sample, was extracted from PBMCs with Trizol reagent. For every donor, flow cytometry on a PBMC aliquot measured the percentage of naive CD45RAhigh/CD27high T cells.

Library construction relied on 5' RACE. Data came from an Illumina HiSeq 2500. A second roughly 6 to 11 cycle PCR used a sample-barcoded 5' primer and a J-beta primer mix. A unique molecular identifier was introduced onto each TCR beta cDNA molecule by a template-switch 5' adaptor carrying 12 random nucleotides. Each sample yielded at least 3 million CDR3-containing paired-end reads. All of the RNA was converted into first-strand cDNA using the Mint cDNA synthesis kit, with a TRBC-specific oligonucleotide serving as the primer. All cDNA was treated with uracil-DNA glycosylase and then went through a first 18-cycle PCR with the universal primers M1SS and BC2_uni_R. The study's processing was this. For normalization, 1 million high-quality reads were randomly selected from each sample, with every read carrying a distinct molecular identifier. Reads sharing molecular identifiers were discarded rather than binned into consensus sequences. MiTCR, with a Q25 quality threshold and the strictest error-elimination algorithm, was used for CDR3 identification, clonotype clustering and error correction. A nonparametric unseen species model using Euler transformation provided a lower-bound estimate of total TCR beta diversity. TCRdb cleaned the public reads at Q25 with fastp, built clones with MiXCR and kept in-frame beta chains. Entries that share a CDR3 protein sequence are merged under the most common genes and DNA. The V and J calls, along with clone size, are taken from TCRdb and not from the paper's own processing. Recorded for this sample are roughly 1 million distinct CDR3 sequences; approximately 26% of them occurred a single time. The ten largest clones add up to around 0.75% of the sample.

The same sample was also studied in work on T cells of mothers and their children. According to the second study: The donors were nine systemically healthy Caucasian individuals, made up of three mothers and their six children. cDNA synthesis used all of the extracted RNA, with 1.5 ug of RNA in each 15 ul reaction. In the second PCR, sample barcodes and 2-4 random nucleotides were introduced via the M1S primer. Each mother yielded over 9 million TCR beta CDR3 reads and each child a few million reads. Thymic selection similarly shapes TCR recombination output in related and unrelated pairs, with minor effect from inherited differences. Normalized repertoire overlap in related mother-child pairs was always slightly higher than in unrelated mother-child pairs, but the difference was never significant. With a sensitivity of about 100 clones per million clonotypes, no persistent microchimeric T cell clones were detected. In the study, deep NGS was used to compare the TCR beta repertoires of mothers and children, and features distinguishing related mother-child pairs from unrelated individuals were sought. The mean age was approximately 41 +/- 4 years for the mothers and 11 +/- 4 years for the children. After adapter ligation with NEBNext reagents, the libraries were sequenced on Illumina HiSeq 2000 with 100+100 nt paired-end reads. To prevent cross-contamination, the mother and child libraries were prepared a month apart and were sequenced in separate runs. Between about 500,000 and 2,100,000 distinct TCR beta clonotypes were identified per donor. Naive TCR beta clonotypes were estimated from low-frequency clonotypes matched to each donor's FACS-determined naive share, without sorting.

The V and J segments used are TRBV10-2 and TRBJ1-5, with 9 bases aligning to TRBD1. Material: blood. This TCR was recovered from a girl aged 2 to 9 in good health. The CDR3 protein sequence reads: CASSVDRGGQPQHF. The nucleotide sequence reads TGCGCCAGCAGTGTGGACAGGGGTGGTCAGCCCCAGCATTTT.